A selection of T cell receptor beta chains follows, all from one sample in a study of blood T cells in healthy people across ages. TCRdb ran MiXCR on the 5' RACE reads and lists one entry per CDR3 protein. The sample has about a million distinct CDR3 sequences; 35% to 40% are singletons. Sequencing used blood. Receptors were obtained from a young man in good health. Both conserved end residues are part of each CDR3.

TRBJ1-2	TRBV12-3/TRBV12-4	14	CASSYLDRGNGYTF
TRBJ1-5	TRBV5-6	14	CASRKQGGDQPQHF
TRBJ1-1	TRBV20-1	14	CSAKGQGRRGEAFF
TRBJ1-2	TRBV6-1	12	CASSEHRSGYTF
TRBJ1-1	TRBV4-1	16	CASSPRQGETNTEAFF
TRBJ2-7	TRBV20-1	15	CSALGRLAAYNEQYF
TRBJ1-2	TRBV2	15	CASSEVPGPSYGYTF
TRBJ2-1	TRBV7-2	15	CASSSQDHLYNEQFF
TRBJ1-2	TRBV3-1	14	CASRQAGGNYGYTF
TRBJ2-7	TRBV5-1	16	CASVQRTPSSSYEQYF
TRBJ2-6	TRBV20-1	14	CSALGAGGANVLTF